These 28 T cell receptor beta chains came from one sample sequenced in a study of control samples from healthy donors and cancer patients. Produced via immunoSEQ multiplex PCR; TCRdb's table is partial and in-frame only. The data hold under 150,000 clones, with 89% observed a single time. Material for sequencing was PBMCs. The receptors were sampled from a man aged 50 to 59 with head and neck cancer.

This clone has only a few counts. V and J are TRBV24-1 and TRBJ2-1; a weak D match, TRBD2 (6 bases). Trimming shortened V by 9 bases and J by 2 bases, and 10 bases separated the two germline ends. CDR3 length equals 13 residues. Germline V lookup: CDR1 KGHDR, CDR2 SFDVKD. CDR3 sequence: CATARGTYNEQFF. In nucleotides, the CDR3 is TGTGCCACCGCCCGGGGGACCTACAATGAGCAGTTCTTC.

This CDR3 reads CASSQRPTSYEQYF. The DNA of the CDR3 is TGTGCCAGCAGCCAAAGGCCGACCTCCTACGAGCAGTACTTC. The chain carries TRBV27 and TRBJ2-7; D gene uncertain. CDR1 MNHEY and CDR2 SMNVEV come from the germline V gene (reference sequence). V was pared by 6 bases and J by 0 bases, with 12 bases between. There are 14 residues in the CDR3.

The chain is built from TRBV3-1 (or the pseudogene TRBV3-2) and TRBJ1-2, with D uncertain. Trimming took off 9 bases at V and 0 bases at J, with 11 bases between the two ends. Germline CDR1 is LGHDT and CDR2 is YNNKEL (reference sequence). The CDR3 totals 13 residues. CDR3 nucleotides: TGTGCCAGTGCCGAGGGAGCTAACTATGGCTACACCTTC. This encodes CASAEGANYGYTF.

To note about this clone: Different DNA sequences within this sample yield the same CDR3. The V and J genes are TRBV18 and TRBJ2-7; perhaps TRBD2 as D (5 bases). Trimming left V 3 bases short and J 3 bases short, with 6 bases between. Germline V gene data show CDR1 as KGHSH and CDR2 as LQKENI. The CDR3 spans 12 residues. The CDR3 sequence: CASSPGDYEQYF. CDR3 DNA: TGTGCCAGCTCACCCGGGGACTACGAGCAGTACTTC.

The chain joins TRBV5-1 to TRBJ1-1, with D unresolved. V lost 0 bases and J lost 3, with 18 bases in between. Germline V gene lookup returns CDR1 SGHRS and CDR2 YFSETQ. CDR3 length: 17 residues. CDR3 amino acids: CASSLEQPPYLDTEAFF. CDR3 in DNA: TGCGCCAGCAGCTTGGAGCAGCCCCCTTACTTGGACACTGAAGCTTTCTTT.

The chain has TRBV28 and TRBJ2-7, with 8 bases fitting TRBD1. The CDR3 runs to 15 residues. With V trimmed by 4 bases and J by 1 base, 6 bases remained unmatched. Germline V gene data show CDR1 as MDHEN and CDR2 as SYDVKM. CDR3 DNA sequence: TGTGCCAGCAGTTCCGGGACAGGAAGATCCTACGAGCAGTACTTC. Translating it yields CASSSGTGRSYEQYF.

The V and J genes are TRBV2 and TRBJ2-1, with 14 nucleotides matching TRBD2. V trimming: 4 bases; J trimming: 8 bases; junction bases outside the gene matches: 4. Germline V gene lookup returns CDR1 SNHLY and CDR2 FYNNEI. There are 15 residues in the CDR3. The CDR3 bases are TGTGCCAGCAGTGTGACTAGCGGGGGGGTGGATGAGCAGTTCTTC. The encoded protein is CASSVTSGGVDEQFF.

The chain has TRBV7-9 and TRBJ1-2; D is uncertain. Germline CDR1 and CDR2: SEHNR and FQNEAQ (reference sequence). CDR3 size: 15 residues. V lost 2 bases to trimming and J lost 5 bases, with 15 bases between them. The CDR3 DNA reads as TGTGCCAGCAGCTTACCCTATTCGGAGAATTATGGCTACACCTTC. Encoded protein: CASSLPYSENYGYTF. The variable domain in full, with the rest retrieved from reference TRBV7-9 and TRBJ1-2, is DTGVSQNPRHKITKRGQNVTFRCDPISEHNRLYWYRQTLGQGPEFLTYFQNEAQLEKSRLLSDRFSAERPKGSFSTLEIQRTEQGDSAMYLCASSLPYSENYGYTFGSGTRLTVV.

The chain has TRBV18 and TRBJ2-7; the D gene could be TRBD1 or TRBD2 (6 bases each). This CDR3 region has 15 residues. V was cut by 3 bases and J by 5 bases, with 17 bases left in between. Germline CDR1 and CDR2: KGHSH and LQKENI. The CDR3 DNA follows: TGTGCCAGCTCACCCCGGGGGCAGGCTGGGAACGAGCAGTACTTC. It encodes CASSPRGQAGNEQYF.

The CDR3 DNA follows: TGTGCCAGCAGCTTAGTCGGGGGAGGAGAGAATCAGCCCCAGCATTTT. Amino acid sequence: CASSLVGGGENQPQHF. The chain is built from TRBV7-2 and TRBJ1-5; D is perhaps TRBD1 (5 bases). Trimming stripped 1 base from V and 4 bases from J, with 14 bases between. Germline V gene sequence: CDR1 SGHTA, CDR2 FQGNSA. This CDR3 contains 16 residues.

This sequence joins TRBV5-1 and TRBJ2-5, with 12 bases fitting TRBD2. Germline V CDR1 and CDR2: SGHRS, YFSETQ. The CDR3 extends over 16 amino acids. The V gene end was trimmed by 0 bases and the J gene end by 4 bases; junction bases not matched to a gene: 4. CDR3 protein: CASSLGETSGGETQYF. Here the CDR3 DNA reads TGCGCCAGCAGCTTGGGGGAGACTAGCGGGGGAGAGACCCAGTACTTC.

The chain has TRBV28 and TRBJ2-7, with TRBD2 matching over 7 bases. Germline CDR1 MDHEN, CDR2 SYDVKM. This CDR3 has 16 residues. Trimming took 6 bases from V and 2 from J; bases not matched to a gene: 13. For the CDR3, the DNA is TGTGCCAGCAGCGTCGAGTGGTGGGAGGGAGCCTACGAGCAGTACTTC. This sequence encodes CASSVEWWEGAYEQYF.

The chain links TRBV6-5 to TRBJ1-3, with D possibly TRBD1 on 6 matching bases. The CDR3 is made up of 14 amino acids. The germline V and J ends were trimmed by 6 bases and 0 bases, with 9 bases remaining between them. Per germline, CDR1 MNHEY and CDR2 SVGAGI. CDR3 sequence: CASSQGGSGNTIYF. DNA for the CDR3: TGTGCCAGCAGCCAAGGGGGCTCTGGAAACACCATATATTTT.

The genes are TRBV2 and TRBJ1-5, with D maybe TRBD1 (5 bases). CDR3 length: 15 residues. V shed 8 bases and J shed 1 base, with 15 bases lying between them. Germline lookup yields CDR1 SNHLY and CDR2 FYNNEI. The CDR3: CASREAGLSNQPQHF. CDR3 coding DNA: TGTGCCAGCCGGGAGGCAGGGTTGAGCAATCAGCCCCAGCATTTT.

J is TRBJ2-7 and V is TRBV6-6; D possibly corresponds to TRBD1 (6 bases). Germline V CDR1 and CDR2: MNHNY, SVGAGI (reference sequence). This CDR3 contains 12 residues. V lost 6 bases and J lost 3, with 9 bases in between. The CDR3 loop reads CASRLDSYEQYF. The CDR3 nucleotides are TGTGCCAGCAGACTGGACAGCTACGAGCAGTACTTC.

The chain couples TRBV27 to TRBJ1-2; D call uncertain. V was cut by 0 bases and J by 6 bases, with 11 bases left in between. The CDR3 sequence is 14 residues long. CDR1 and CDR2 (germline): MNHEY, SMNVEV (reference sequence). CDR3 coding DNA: TGTGCCAGCAGTTTATCCCTTACTGGTCATGGCTACACCTTC. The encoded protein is CASSLSLTGHGYTF.

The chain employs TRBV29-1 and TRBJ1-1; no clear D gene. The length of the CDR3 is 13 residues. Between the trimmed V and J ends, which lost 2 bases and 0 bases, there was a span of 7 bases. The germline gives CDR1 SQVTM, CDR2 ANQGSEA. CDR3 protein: CSVERGLNTEAFF. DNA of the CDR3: TGCAGCGTTGAACGGGGTTTGAACACTGAAGCTTTCTTT.

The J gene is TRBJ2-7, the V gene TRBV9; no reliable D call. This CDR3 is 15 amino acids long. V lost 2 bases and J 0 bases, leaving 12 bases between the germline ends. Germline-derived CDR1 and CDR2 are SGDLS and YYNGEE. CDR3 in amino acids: CASSVAGSSSYEQYF. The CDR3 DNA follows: TGTGCCAGCAGCGTTGCAGGCTCCAGCTCCTACGAGCAGTACTTC. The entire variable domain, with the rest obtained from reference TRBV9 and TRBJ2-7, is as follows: DSGVTQTPKHLITATGQRVTLRCSPRSGDLSVYWYQQSLDQGLQFLIQYYNGEERAKGNILERFSAQQFPDLHSELNLSSLELGDSALYFCASSVAGSSSYEQYFGPGTRLTVT.

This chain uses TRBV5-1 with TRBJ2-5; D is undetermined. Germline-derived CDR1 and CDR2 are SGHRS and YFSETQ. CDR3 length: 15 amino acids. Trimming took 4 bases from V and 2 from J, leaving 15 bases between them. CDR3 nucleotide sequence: TGCGCCAGCAGCCCAACTTACATCAGGCAAGAGACCCAGTACTTC. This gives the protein CASSPTYIRQETQYF.

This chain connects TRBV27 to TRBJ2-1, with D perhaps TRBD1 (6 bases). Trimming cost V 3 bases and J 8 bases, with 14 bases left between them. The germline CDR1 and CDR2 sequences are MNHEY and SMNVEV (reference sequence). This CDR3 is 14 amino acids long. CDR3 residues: CASSFTGYGDEQFF. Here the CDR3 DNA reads TGTGCCAGCAGTTTCACAGGGTACGGCGATGAGCAGTTCTTC.

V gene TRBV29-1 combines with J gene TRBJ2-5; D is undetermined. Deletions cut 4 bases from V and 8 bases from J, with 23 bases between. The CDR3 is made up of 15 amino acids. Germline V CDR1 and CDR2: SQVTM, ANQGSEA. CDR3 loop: CSVGVRYMGKRTQYF. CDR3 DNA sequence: TGCAGCGTTGGGGTCCGGTATATGGGAAAGAGAACCCAGTACTTC. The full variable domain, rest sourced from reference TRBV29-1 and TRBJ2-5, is SAVISQKPSRDICQRGTSLTIQCQVDSQVTMMFWYRQQPGQSLTLIATANQGSEATYESGFVIDKFPISRPNLTFSTLTVSNMSPEDSSIYLCSVGVRYMGKRTQYFGPGTRLLVL.

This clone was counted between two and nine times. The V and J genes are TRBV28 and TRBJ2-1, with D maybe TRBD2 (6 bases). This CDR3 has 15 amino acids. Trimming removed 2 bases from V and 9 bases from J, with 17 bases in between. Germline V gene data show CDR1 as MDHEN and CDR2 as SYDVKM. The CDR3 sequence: CASSLNLAGGSEQFF. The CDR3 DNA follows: TGTGCCAGCAGTTTAAATCTAGCCGGAGGGAGTGAGCAGTTCTTC.

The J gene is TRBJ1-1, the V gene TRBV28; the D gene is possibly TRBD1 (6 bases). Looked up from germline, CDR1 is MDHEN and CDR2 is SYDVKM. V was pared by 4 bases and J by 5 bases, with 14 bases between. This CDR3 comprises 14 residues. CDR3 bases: TGTGCCAGCAGTTCCGGACAGCCTGGTACTGAAGCTTTCTTT. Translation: CASSSGQPGTEAFF.

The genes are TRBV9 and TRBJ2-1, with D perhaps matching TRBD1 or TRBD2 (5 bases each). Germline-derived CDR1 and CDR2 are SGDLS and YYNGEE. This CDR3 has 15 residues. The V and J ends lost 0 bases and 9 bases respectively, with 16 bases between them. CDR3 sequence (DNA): TGTGCCAGCAGCGTAGTGGGCACGGGGCCGGGTGAGCAGTTCTTC. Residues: CASSVVGTGPGEQFF.

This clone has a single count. CDR3 DNA: TGTGCCAGCAGCTTAGGTGGCAGTTCCTACGAGCAGTACTTC. This sequence encodes CASSLGGSSYEQYF. The V and J genes are TRBV13 and TRBJ2-7; D unresolved. The germline V gene encodes CDR1 PRHDT and CDR2 FYEKMQ (reference sequence). The CDR3 runs to 14 residues. Trimming shortened V by 0 bases and J by 1 base, and 7 bases separated the two germline ends.

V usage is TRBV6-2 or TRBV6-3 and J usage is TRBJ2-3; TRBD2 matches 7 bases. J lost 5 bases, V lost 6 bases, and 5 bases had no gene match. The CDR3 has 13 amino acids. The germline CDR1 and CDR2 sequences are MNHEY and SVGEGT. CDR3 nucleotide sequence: TGTGCCAGCAGCCGCGGGAGTTTAGATACGCAGTATTTT. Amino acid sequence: CASSRGSLDTQYF.

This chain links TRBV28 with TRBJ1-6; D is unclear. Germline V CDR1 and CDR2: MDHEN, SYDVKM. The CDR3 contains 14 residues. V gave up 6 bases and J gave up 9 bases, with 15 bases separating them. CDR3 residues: CASRLSVPSSPLHF. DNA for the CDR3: TGTGCCAGCAGACTCAGTGTACCTAGTTCACCCCTCCACTTT. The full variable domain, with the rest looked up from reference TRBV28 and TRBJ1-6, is DVKVTQSSRYLVKRTGEKVFLECVQDMDHENMFWYRQDPGLGLRLIYFSYDVKMKEKGDIPEGYSVSREKKERFSLILESASTNQTSMYLCASRLSVPSSPLHFGNGTRLTVT.

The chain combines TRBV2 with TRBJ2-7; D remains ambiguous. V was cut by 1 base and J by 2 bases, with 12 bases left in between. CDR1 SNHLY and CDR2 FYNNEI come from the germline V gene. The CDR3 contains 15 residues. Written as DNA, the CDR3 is TGTGCCAGCAGTGAAGGGGCTAGGGTAACCTACGAGCAGTACTTC. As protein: CASSEGARVTYEQYF.